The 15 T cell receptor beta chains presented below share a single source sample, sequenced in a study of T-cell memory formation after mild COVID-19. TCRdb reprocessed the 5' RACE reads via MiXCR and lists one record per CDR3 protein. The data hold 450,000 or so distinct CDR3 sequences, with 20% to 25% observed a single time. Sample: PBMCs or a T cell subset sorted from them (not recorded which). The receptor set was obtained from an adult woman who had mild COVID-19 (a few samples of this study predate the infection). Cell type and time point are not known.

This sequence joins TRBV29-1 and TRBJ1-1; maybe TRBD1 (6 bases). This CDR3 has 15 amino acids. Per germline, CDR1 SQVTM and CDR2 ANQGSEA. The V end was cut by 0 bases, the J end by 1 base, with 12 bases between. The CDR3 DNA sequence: TGCAGCGTTGAAGATCTTCGGGGGGCGAACACTGAAGCTTTCTTT. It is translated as CSVEDLRGANTEAFF.

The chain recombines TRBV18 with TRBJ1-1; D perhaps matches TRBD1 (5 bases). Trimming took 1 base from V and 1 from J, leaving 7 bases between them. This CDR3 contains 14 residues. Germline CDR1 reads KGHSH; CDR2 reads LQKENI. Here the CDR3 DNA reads TGTGCCAGCTCACCACGACAGCAGAACACTGAAGCTTTCTTT. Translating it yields CASSPRQQNTEAFF.

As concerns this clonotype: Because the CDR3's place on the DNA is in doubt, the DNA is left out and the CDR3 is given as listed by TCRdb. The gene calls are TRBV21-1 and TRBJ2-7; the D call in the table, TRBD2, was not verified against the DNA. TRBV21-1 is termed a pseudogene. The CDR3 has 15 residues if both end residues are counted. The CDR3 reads CASSVWGGGAYEQYF.

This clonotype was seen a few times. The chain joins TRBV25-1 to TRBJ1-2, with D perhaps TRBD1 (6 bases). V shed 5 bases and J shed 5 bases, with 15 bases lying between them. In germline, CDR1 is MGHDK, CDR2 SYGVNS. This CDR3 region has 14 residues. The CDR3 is CASSNRDKPYGYTF. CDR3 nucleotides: TGTGCCAGCAGTAACCGGGACAAGCCTTATGGCTACACCTTC.

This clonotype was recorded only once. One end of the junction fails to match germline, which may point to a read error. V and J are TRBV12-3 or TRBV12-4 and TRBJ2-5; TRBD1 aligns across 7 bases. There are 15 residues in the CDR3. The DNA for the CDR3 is TGTGCCAGCAGTTTACAAGGGACAGCCCAAGAGAACCAGTACTTC. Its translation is CASSLQGTAQENQYF.

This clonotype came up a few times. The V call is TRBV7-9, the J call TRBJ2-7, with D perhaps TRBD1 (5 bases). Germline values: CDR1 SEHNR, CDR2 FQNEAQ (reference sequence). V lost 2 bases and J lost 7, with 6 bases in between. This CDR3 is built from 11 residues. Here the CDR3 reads CASSLQGEQYF. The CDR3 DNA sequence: TGTGCCAGCAGCTTACAGGGAGAGCAGTACTTC.

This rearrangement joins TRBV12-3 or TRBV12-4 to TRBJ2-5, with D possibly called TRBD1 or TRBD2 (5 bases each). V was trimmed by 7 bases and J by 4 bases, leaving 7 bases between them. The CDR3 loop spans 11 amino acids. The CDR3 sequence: CASKRGETQYF. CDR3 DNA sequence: TGTGCCAGCAAGAGGGGAGAGACCCAGTACTTC.

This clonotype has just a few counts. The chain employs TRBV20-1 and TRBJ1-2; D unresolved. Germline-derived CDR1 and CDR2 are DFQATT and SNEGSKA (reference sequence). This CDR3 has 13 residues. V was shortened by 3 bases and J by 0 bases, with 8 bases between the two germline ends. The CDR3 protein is CSARPGSNYGYTF. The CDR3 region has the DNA TGCAGTGCTAGGCCCGGGTCTAACTATGGCTACACCTTC.

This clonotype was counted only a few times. CDR3 amino acids: CASSQEENSGANVLTF. CDR3 coding DNA: TGCGCCAGCAGCCAAGAAGAGAATTCTGGGGCCAACGTCCTGACTTTC. This rearrangement joins TRBV4-1 to TRBJ2-6; D is uncertain. Trimming left V 0 bases short and J 1 base short, with 7 bases between. The CDR3 runs 16 residues. Germline V lookup: CDR1 MGHRA, CDR2 YSYEKL.

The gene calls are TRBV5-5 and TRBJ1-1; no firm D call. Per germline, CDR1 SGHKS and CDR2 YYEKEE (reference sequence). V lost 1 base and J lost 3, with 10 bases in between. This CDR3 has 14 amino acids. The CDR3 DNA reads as TGTGCCAGCAGCTTGCGTGCGGCGGACACTGAAGCTTTCTTT. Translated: CASSLRAADTEAFF.

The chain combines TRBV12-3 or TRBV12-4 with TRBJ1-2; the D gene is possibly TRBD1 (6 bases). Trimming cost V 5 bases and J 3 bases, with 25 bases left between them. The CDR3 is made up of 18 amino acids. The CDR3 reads CASSPFRGGGGSDYGYTF. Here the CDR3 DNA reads TGTGCCAGCAGTCCATTTAGGGGGGGTGGGGGCAGTGACTATGGCTACACCTTC.

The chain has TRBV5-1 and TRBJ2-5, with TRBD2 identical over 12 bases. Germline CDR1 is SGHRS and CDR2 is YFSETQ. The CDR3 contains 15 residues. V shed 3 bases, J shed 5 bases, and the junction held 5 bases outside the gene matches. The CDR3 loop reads CASSSSGGAYETQYF. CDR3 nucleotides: TGCGCCAGCAGCTCTAGCGGGGGGGCGTACGAGACCCAGTACTTC.

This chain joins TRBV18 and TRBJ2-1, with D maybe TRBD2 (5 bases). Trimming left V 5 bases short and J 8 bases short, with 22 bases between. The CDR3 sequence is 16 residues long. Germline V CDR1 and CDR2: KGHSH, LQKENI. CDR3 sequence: CASSSLAWANLDEQFF. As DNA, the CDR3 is TGTGCCAGCTCATCATTAGCGTGGGCCAATTTGGATGAGCAGTTCTTC. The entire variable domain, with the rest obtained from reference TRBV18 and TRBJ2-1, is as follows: NAGVMQNPRHLVRRRGQEARLRCSPMKGHSHVYWYRQLPEEGLKFMVYLQKENIIDESGMPKERFSAEFPKEGPSILRIQQVVRGDSAAYFCASSSLAWANLDEQFFGPGTRLTVL.

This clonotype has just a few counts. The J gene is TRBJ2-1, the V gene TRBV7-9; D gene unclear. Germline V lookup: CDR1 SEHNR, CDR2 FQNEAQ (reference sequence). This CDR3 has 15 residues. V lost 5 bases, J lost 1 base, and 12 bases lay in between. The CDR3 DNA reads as TGTGCCAGCAGCCCCTTCAGTGATTCCTACAATGAGCAGTTCTTC. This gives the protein CASSPFSDSYNEQFF.

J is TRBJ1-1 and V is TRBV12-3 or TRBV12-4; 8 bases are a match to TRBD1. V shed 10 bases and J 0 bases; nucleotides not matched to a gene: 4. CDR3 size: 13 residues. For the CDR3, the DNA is TGTGCCAACGACAGGGGATTGAACACTGAAGCTTTCTTT. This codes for CANDRGLNTEAFF.